The rows below give T cell receptor beta chains drawn from one sample of a study of Graves' ophthalmopathy and Graves' hyperthyroidism. Each CDR3 protein is one row after TCRdb ran MiXCR on the multiplex PCR reads. The sample yields 650,000 to 800,000 distinct CDR3 sequences, 35% to 45% seen once. Sequencing used peripheral blood. These receptors were obtained from an adult man with Graves' ophthalmopathy. Both conserved end residues are part of each CDR3. Each record gives: V gene, J gene, CDR3 protein.

V gene: TRBV12-5
J gene: TRBJ1-5
CDR3 protein: CASGLVLDRGGNQPQHF

V gene: TRBV5-1
J gene: TRBJ2-5
CDR3 protein: CASRVAGVGTQYF

V gene: TRBV7-2
J gene: TRBJ2-7
CDR3 protein: CARARLAVKYEQYF

V gene: TRBV4-2
J gene: TRBJ1-1
CDR3 protein: CASSQGIGVGSTEAFF

V gene: TRBV10-3
J gene: TRBJ1-5
CDR3 protein: CASRFGQGNQPQHF

V gene: TRBV5-1
J gene: TRBJ1-1
CDR3 protein: CASSFRGPDEAFF

V gene: TRBV12-3/TRBV12-4
J gene: TRBJ2-7
CDR3 protein: CASSLKAGVVEQYF

V gene: TRBV3-1
J gene: TRBJ1-1
CDR3 protein: CASSQGSTANTEAFF

V gene: TRBV7-6
J gene: TRBJ2-7
CDR3 protein: CASSPGGGGVYEQYF

V gene: TRBV10-3
J gene: TRBJ1-6
CDR3 protein: CATWDRGANSPLHF